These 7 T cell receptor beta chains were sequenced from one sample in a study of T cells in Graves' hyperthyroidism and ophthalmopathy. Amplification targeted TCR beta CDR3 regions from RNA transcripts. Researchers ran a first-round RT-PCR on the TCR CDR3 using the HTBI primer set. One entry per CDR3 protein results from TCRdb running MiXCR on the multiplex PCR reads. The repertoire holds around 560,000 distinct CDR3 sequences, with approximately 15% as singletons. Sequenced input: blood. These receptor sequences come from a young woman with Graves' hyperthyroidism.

CDR3 sequence reads: CASSVGAGTGATEQYF. The CDR3 DNA follows: TGTGCCAGCAGCGTAGGTGCCGGGACAGGGGCCACGGAGCAGTACTTC. V gene TRBV9 combines with J gene TRBJ2-7; 10 positions match TRBD1. Germline values: CDR1 SGDLS, CDR2 YYNGEE. After removal of 0 bases from V and 7 bases from J, the junction contained 10 bases not matched to a gene. The CDR3 has 16 amino acids.

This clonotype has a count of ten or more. The CDR3 here is CATSREVLRGYTF. DNA of the CDR3: TGTGCCACCAGCAGAGAAGTGCTTCGGGGCTACACCTTC. The genes are TRBV15 and TRBJ1-2; D is ambiguous. The CDR3 covers 13 residues. V was shortened by 0 bases and J by 8 bases, with 10 bases between the two germline ends. The V gene's germline CDR1 is LNHNV and CDR2 YYDKDF (reference sequence).

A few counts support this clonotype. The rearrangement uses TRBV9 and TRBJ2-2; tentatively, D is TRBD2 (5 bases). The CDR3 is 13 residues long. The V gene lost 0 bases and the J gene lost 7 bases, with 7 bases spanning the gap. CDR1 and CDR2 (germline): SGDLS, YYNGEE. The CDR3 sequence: CASSVVGSGELFF. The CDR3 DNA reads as TGTGCCAGCAGCGTAGTGGGGAGCGGGGAGCTGTTTTTT.

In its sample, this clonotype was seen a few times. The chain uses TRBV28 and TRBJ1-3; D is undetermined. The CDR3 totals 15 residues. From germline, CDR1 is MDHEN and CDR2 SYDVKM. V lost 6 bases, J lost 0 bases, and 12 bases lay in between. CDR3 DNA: TGTGCCAGCAGAAAGGACCGAAGCTCTGGAAACACCATATATTTT. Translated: CASRKDRSSGNTIYF.

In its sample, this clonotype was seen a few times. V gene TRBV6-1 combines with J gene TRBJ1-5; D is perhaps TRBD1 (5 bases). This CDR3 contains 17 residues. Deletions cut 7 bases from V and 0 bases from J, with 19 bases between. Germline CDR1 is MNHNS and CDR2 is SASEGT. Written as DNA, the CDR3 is TGTGCCAGCATTGAGGTATTAGTAGGGGCTAGCAATCAGCCCCAGCATTTT. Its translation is CASIEVLVGASNQPQHF.

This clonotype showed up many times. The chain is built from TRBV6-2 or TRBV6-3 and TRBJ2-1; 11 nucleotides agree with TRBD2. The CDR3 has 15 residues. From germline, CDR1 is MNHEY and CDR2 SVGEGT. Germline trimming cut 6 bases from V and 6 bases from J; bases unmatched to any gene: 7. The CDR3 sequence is CASSILAGAINEQFF. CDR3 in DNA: TGTGCCAGCAGCATACTAGCGGGGGCCATCAATGAGCAGTTCTTC.

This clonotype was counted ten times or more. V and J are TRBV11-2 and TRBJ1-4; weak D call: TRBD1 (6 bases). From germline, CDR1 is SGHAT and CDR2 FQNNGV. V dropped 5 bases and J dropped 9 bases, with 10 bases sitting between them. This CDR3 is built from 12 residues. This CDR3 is CASSTTGKKLFF. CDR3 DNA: TGTGCCAGCAGCACTACAGGGAAAAAACTGTTTTTT.